This is a list of T cell receptor beta chains from one sample in a study of blood T cell repertoires in COVID-19. This table comes from immunoSEQ multiplex PCR, and its TCRdb copy is limited to in-frame clones, with some not included. The table includes about 310,000 clones, roughly 87% detected once. Sequenced material: PBMCs or T cells enriched from blood (not recorded which). The receptors come from a woman aged 18-30 years who had recovered from COVID-19. The CDR3 runs from the conserved cysteine through the conserved F or W. Fields, in order: D gene, clone size, V gene, J gene, CDR3 DNA, CDR3 protein. A D gene is named only where the DNA matches it firmly. Size is stated for part of the rows, as once, few or many counts, or as a class when the clone is expanded.

-	-	TRBV5-1	TRBJ1-2	TGCGCCAGCAGCTTGGACAGGAAAACCTATGGCTACACCTTC	CASSLDRKTYGYTF
-	-	TRBV19	TRBJ1-1	TGTGCCAGTAGTATATCTTCGCGACTTCTGAACACTGAAGCTTTCTTT	CASSISSRLLNTEAFF
-	-	TRBV4-2	TRBJ1-4	TGTGCCAGCGCAACGCCAGATAATGAAAAACTGTTTTTT	CASATPDNEKLFF
-	-	TRBV7-9	TRBJ1-2	TGTGCCAGCAGCCCAATCTTGGAGGACCCCTCGTCGGGCACCTTC	CASSPILEDPSSGTF
-	-	TRBV7-9	TRBJ1-3	TGTGCCAGCAGCTCTGCGGGAAGAAACACCATATATTTT	CASSSAGRNTIYF
-	-	TRBV7-3	TRBJ1-2	TGTGCCAGCAGCGACCCGAACAGCTATGGCTACACCTTC	CASSDPNSYGYTF
TRBD1	-	TRBV4-1	TRBJ1-1	TGCGCCAGCAGCCGATATCCGGGACAGGGGGTTGGGGAAGCTTTCTTT	CASSRYPGQGVGEAFF
TRBD1	-	TRBV5-1	TRBJ2-3	TGCGCCAGCAGATTGGGACAGAACACAGATACGCAGTATTTT	CASRLGQNTDTQYF
-	-	TRBV28	TRBJ2-7	TGTGCCAGCAGTGATTTCAGGGGAGAGCAGTACTTC	CASSDFRGEQYF
-	-	TRBV5-6	TRBJ1-2	TGTGCCAGCAGCTTGGCCAGCGGTGGGGGGATTAATGGCTACACCTTC	CASSLASGGGINGYTF
TRBD1	-	TRBV11-2	TRBJ2-7	TGTGCCAGCAGCTTACAGGGGGCAAGGGCCTACGAGCAGTACTTC	CASSLQGARAYEQYF
-	-	TRBV18	TRBJ1-2	TGTGCCAGCTCACCAGGTTCTTTCGGGGTTGAAGATGGCTACACCTTC	CASSPGSFGVEDGYTF
TRBD1	-	TRBV7-9	TRBJ2-3	TGTGCCAGCAGCTTAGCGCTGCGGTCCACAGGGGGTCTGACAGATACGCAGTATTTT	CASSLALRSTGGLTDTQYF
-	-	TRBV9	TRBJ2-5	TGTGCCAGCAGCGTGGGGTCTGGGCAGGACTTTCAAGAGACCCAGTACTTC	CASSVGSGQDFQETQYF
TRBD2	-	TRBV15	TRBJ2-7	TGTGCCACCAGCAGACCTAGCGGGAGGAAATACGAGCAGTACTTC	CATSRPSGRKYEQYF
-	-	TRBV12-3/TRBV12-4	TRBJ2-5	TGTGCCAGCCTAAAGACAAGGCAAGAGACCCAGTACTTC	CASLKTRQETQYF
TRBD1	once	TRBV2	TRBJ2-7	TGTGCCAGCAGTGATCCCGGGACAGGGGACGAGCAGTACTTC	CASSDPGTGDEQYF